This record looks at one T cell receptor (beta chain) sequence and its context. Its antigen remains unknown. This sample is drawn from a study of shared clonotypes between healthy human individuals. About the study: A couple of women and a few men aged 18 to 49 made up the donors. Study outcomes and limitations: Estimated clonotype richness was generally higher in naive than memory subsets.

Germline V gives CDR1 MDHEN, CDR2 SYDVKM. This CDR3 contains 12 residues. V was pared by 8 bases and J by 14 bases, with 13 bases of the junction left unmatched. Terminally differentiated effector memory CD45RA+ cells were excluded by CCR7 positive selection of CD45RO-negative cells. Libraries were prepared by immunoSEQ multiplex PCR; TCRdb keeps only in-frame clonotypes and omits some of them. The data hold around 2,000,000 clones, with 90% to 95% observed a single time. The sequencing sample was made of naive CD8+ T cells from PBMCs. This clonotype was sampled from a man in his late teens or twenties in good health. Some clones in this sample may be carry-over from other donors' samples. The chain combines TRBV28 with TRBJ2-3; 7 bases align to TRBD1. The CDR3 sequence: CASREKGQSTYF. The CDR3 region has the DNA TGTGCCAGCCGCGAAAAGGGACAGTCGACGTATTTT.